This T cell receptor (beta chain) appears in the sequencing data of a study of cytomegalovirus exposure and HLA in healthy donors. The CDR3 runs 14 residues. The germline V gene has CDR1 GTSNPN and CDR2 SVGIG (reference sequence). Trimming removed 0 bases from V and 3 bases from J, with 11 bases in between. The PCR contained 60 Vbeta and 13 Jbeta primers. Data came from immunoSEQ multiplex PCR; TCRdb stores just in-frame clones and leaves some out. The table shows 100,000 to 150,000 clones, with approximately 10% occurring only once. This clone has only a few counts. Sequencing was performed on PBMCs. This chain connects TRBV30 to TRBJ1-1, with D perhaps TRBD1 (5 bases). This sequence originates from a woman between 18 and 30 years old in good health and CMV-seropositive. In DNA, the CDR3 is TGTGCCTGGAGTGTATCAGGGTTCGACACTGAAGCTTTCTTT. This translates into CAWSVSGFDTEAFF.